The next 20 T cell receptor beta chains were all read from a single sample in a study of T cell responses to AZD1222 COVID-19 vaccine. The method was immunoSEQ multiplex PCR; TCRdb's version includes in-frame clones alone and lacks a portion of them. Among roughly 97,000 clones, around 90% were seen once, and the ten largest hold less than 9.5%. Here the sequenced sample was peripheral blood, taken on day 0 of AZD1222 vaccination. Receptor source: an adult in good health.

The genes are TRBV7-2 and TRBJ2-7; 7 bases line up with TRBD1. Germline CDR1 reads SGHTA; CDR2 reads FQGNSA. J gave up 4 bases and V 4 bases, and 4 bases lay outside the gene matches. This CDR3 has 13 amino acids. The CDR3 here is CASSSGQNYEQYF. The DNA of the CDR3 is TGTGCCAGCAGCTCGGGACAGAATTACGAGCAGTACTTC.

The rearrangement links TRBV11-2 to TRBJ1-6; TRBD1 might be the D (5 bases). Germline CDR1 and CDR2: SGHAT and FQNNGV. V was pared by 5 bases and J by 7 bases, with 18 bases between. The CDR3 is 16 residues long. CDR3 coding DNA: TGTGCCAGCAGCCCGACGGGGGGGAATAGAAATTCACCCCTCCACTTT. This codes for CASSPTGGNRNSPLHF.

The sample holds a few counts of this clone. The chain joins TRBV11-2 to TRBJ2-7; tentatively, D is TRBD2 (6 bases). The CDR3 is 14 residues long. The germline V gene encodes CDR1 SGHAT and CDR2 FQNNGV. Trimming stripped 3 bases from V and 0 bases from J, with 9 bases between. CDR3 residues: CASSFGGDSYEQYF. DNA of the CDR3: TGTGCCAGCAGCTTTGGCGGGGACTCCTACGAGCAGTACTTC.

The chain couples TRBV7-2 to TRBJ2-1; D unresolved. From germline, CDR1 is SGHTA and CDR2 FQGNSA. The CDR3 runs to 13 residues. Trimming shortened V by 5 bases and J by 9 bases, and 14 bases separated the two germline ends. The CDR3 coding sequence is TGTGCCAGCAGCCTCCAGAAGTACGGTGAGCAGTTCTTC. Amino acids: CASSLQKYGEQFF. The full variable domain, with the rest looked up from reference TRBV7-2 and TRBJ2-1, is GAGVSQSPSNKVTEKGKDVELRCDPISGHTALYWYRQSLGQGLEFLIYFQGNSAPDKSGLPSDRFSAERTGGSVSTLTIQRTQQEDSAVYLCASSLQKYGEQFFGPGTRLTVL.

This clone was recorded only once. The chain recombines TRBV28 with TRBJ2-7, with D tentatively TRBD2 (6 bases). The CDR3 length is 14 residues. Trimming removed 7 bases from V and 4 bases from J, with 17 bases in between. Germline loops: CDR1 MDHEN, CDR2 SYDVKM. CDR3 sequence reads: CASISGTSKYEQYF. Written as DNA, the CDR3 is TGTGCCAGCATCTCAGGGACTTCCAAGTACGAGCAGTACTTC.

Only one count was recorded for this clone. This rearrangement joins TRBV3-1 (or the pseudogene TRBV3-2) to TRBJ2-5; 11 bases line up with TRBD2. Germline CDR1 LGHDT, CDR2 YNNKEL (reference sequence). Unmatched junction bases numbered 3, after V lost 3 bases and J lost 6 bases. CDR3 length: 14 residues. The CDR3: CASSHTSGGQTQYF. The CDR3 DNA reads as TGTGCCAGCAGCCACACTAGCGGGGGACAGACCCAGTACTTC.

The chain combines TRBV9 with TRBJ1-1; 9 bases agree with TRBD1. Trimming removed 3 bases from V and 5 bases from J; junction bases left unmatched: 5. The CDR3 runs 14 residues. Germline assignment: CDR1 SGDLS and CDR2 YYNGEE. The CDR3 bases are TGTGCCAGCAGCGGACAGGGGGGAGCGACTGAAGCTTTCTTT. As protein: CASSGQGGATEAFF.

The V call is TRBV27, the J call TRBJ1-2; the D gene is possibly TRBD1 (6 bases). The germline V and J ends were trimmed by 6 bases and 5 bases, with 13 bases remaining between them. This CDR3 has 13 residues. Looked up from germline, CDR1 is MNHEY and CDR2 is SMNVEV (reference sequence). The CDR3 DNA reads as TGTGCCAGCAGCCACCGGACAGCATATGGCTACACCTTC. Protein sequence: CASSHRTAYGYTF.

The table lists this clone with a few counts. The V and J genes are TRBV18 and TRBJ2-7; D perhaps matches TRBD1 (6 bases). Trimming cost V 6 bases and J 3 bases, with 12 bases left between them. The CDR3 has 13 residues. Germline V gene data show CDR1 as KGHSH and CDR2 as LQKENI. CDR3 nucleotides: TGTGCCAGCTCGCTACAGGGAAACTACGAGCAGTACTTC. Protein: CASSLQGNYEQYF.

This clone was counted only a few times. J is TRBJ2-2 and V is TRBV6-5; no reliable D call. With 0 bases removed from V and 1 base from J, the gap between germline ends came to 3 bases. The length of the CDR3 is 14 residues. The germline CDR1 and CDR2 sequences are MNHEY and SVGAGI. CDR3 bases: TGTGCCAGCAGTTACTCTTGGAACACCGGGGAGCTGTTTTTT. It is translated as CASSYSWNTGELFF.

This clone showed up just once. The chain combines TRBV25-1 with TRBJ2-7; 7 bases are shared with TRBD1. Germline CDR1 reads MGHDK; CDR2 reads SYGVNS. V was clipped by 6 bases and J by 2 bases; unmatched bases: 4. The CDR3 loop spans 13 amino acids. DNA for the CDR3: TGTGCCAGCAGCCGGGACAGCACCTACGAGCAGTACTTC. Translated: CASSRDSTYEQYF.

This clone was seen a handful of times. This rearrangement joins TRBV28 to TRBJ1-1; the D gene is possibly TRBD1 (5 bases). The CDR3 runs to 13 residues. V lost 6 bases, J lost 0 bases, and 8 bases lay in between. Germline CDR1 MDHEN, CDR2 SYDVKM. CDR3 loop: CASRTAMNTEAFF. The CDR3 region has the DNA TGTGCCAGCAGGACAGCGATGAACACTGAAGCTTTCTTT.

This rearrangement joins TRBV29-1 to TRBJ2-2; D is undetermined. The CDR3 extends over 15 amino acids. Germline V gives CDR1 SQVTM, CDR2 ANQGSEA. The V gene lost 6 bases and the J gene lost 1 base, with 15 bases spanning the gap. In nucleotides, the CDR3 is TGCAGCGTCATGTCGCAGGTCTGGAACACCGGGGAGCTGTTTTTT. Translated, it gives CSVMSQVWNTGELFF.

The chain joins TRBV28 to TRBJ2-7, with D unresolved. CDR3 length: 13 amino acids. Trimming removed 5 bases from V and 7 bases from J, with 15 bases in between. Looked up from germline, CDR1 is MDHEN and CDR2 is SYDVKM. The DNA for the CDR3 is TGTGCCAGCAGTCCCCCCCAATATCAAGAGCAGTACTTC. It encodes CASSPPQYQEQYF.

V usage is TRBV7-2 and J usage is TRBJ2-5, with D perhaps matching TRBD2 (5 bases). V was shortened by 1 base and J by 5 bases, with 8 bases between the two germline ends. The V gene's germline CDR1 is SGHTA and CDR2 FQGNSA. This CDR3 is built from 13 residues. The DNA of the CDR3 is TGTGCCAGCAGCTTAGGCACGGGGGAGACCCAGTACTTC. It is translated as CASSLGTGETQYF.

The V call is TRBV5-1, the J call TRBJ1-2; the match to TRBD1 covers 8 bases. The CDR3 runs to 16 residues. Trimming cost V 0 bases and J 0 bases; bases outside gene matches: 4. Germline CDR1 SGHRS, CDR2 YFSETQ. The CDR3 DNA reads as TGCGCCAGCAGCTTGGAGGGACAGGAACCTAACTATGGCTACACCTTC. Its translation is CASSLEGQEPNYGYTF.

V gene TRBV19 combines with J gene TRBJ2-2; a weak D match, TRBD1 (5 bases). This CDR3 region has 17 residues. Per the germline V gene, CDR1 is LNHDA and CDR2 is SQIVND (reference sequence). V shed 0 bases and J shed 5 bases, with 16 bases lying between them. The CDR3 region has the DNA TGTGCCAGTAGTATAGACTTTAGGGGTAGACGGACCGGGGAGCTGTTTTTT. It codes for CASSIDFRGRRTGELFF. Supplemented by reference TRBV19 and TRBJ2-2, the full variable domain reads DGGITQSPKYLFRKEGQNVTLSCEQNLNHDAMYWYRQDPGQGLRLIYYSQIVNDFQKGDIAEGYSVSREKKESFPLTVTSAQKNPTAFYLCASSIDFRGRRTGELFFGEGSRLTVL.

The chain has TRBV4-2 and TRBJ2-7; 9 bases are shared with TRBD1. The CDR3 loop spans 15 amino acids. Germline V gene lookup returns CDR1 LGHNA and CDR2 YNFKEQ. V lost 4 bases, J lost 3 bases, and 7 bases stayed unmatched. The CDR3 coding sequence is TGTGCCAGCAGCCTTTCCGGGACAGGGAACTACGAGCAGTACTTC. It specifies CASSLSGTGNYEQYF.

This chain uses TRBV29-1 with TRBJ2-2; no clear D. Trimming took 3 bases from V and 1 from J, leaving 6 bases between them. The germline V gene encodes CDR1 SQVTM and CDR2 ANQGSEA. This CDR3 has 13 amino acids. The DNA of the CDR3 is TGCAGCGTTGATCGCGGGAACACCGGGGAGCTGTTTTTT. This encodes CSVDRGNTGELFF.

A single count supports this clone. The rearrangement joins TRBV7-2 to TRBJ1-5; a weak D match, TRBD1 (6 bases). This CDR3 contains 15 residues. CDR1 and CDR2 (germline): SGHTA, FQGNSA. The V and J ends lost 6 bases and 5 bases respectively, with 17 bases between them. Here the CDR3 reads CASSARRGMDQPQHF. The CDR3 bases are TGTGCCAGCAGTGCTAGAAGGGGGATGGATCAGCCCCAGCATTTT.